The sequence of this TCR beta chain was determined in a study of a mutant IDH1 vaccine in newly diagnosed glioma. About the study: Those enrolled had earlier been treated with radiotherapy, temozolomide, or both, mostly both.

The germline gives CDR1 LGHNA, CDR2 YNFKEQ. This CDR3 has 14 residues. Trimming removed 1 base from V and 6 bases from J, with 12 bases in between. Time point given: baseline, week 1 (first vaccination visit). Specified treatment: pre-vaccination baseline after standard-of-care therapy. The table came from immunoSEQ multiplex PCR; TCRdb's copy has only in-frame clones and leaves some out. The table has some 59,000 clones, roughly 80% seen once; the top ten hold about a fifth. This specimen was PBMCs, taken from a glioma patient treated with radiotherapy, temozolomide or both. The origin of this receptor is a man younger than 30 with glioma. The J gene is TRBJ1-2, the V gene TRBV4-2, with a tentative D call TRBD1 (6 bases). The CDR3: CASSQGGGPDGYTF. The CDR3 DNA reads as TGTGCCAGCAGCCAAGGGGGGGGCCCTGATGGCTACACCTTC.